This TCR beta chain was identified in a study of T cell changes during pregnancy in multiple sclerosis (dated by TCRdb to between 2017 and 2020). Background on the whole study: Changes in the T cell repertoire over the course of pregnancy were examined in this study in women with multiple sclerosis.

The library was produced with the immunoSEQ multiplex PCR assay. In TCRdb, the immuneACCESS table is reduced to in-frame sequences with V and J assigned. These tables do not hold every clone; where another copy was compared, an unresolved V gene accounts for under half, and the others remain unexplained. Across this sample there are roughly 49,000 clones, with around 93% seen only once. Approximately 4% of the sample is held by the ten biggest clonotypes. A note on this clone: Its antigen is not yet known. No much larger clone exists at a distance of one base, and base qualities are not known.

CDR1 and CDR2, per the germline V gene, are SGHAT and FQNNGV. Its CDR3 holds 18 amino acids, cysteine through phenylalanine. Only the CDR3 DNA is retained, 54 bases long and in frame from the first base. After removal of 1 base from V and 1 base from J, the junction retains 7 bases not matched to a gene. The sequencing here drew on CD8+ T cells from peripheral blood mononuclear cells, taken after pregnancy. This clonotype was obtained from a female donor with multiple sclerosis, enrolled in a pregnancy study. The chain is made from TRBV11-2 and TRBJ2-5, and 12 junction bases match TRBD2. This receptor carries the CDR3 CASSLVKPSGGAQETQYF. The bases read TGTGCCAGCAGCTTAGTCAAGCCTAGCGGGGGGGCCCAAGAGACCCAGTACTTC.